The 8 T cell receptor beta chains in this list originate from one sample, sequenced in a study of a mutant IDH1 vaccine in newly diagnosed glioma. TCRdb's table, derived via immunoSEQ multiplex PCR, lists solely in-frame clones and lacks some. The sample lists around 32,000 clones, around 79% occurring once. Time point specified: week 35, safety follow-up. A single vaccine dose contained 300 ug of mutant IDH1 20-mer peptide, and topical imiquimod was used with it. No antigens are known for them. The sample consisted of PBMCs, taken from a glioma patient whose treatment included an IDH1 peptide vaccine. These receptors all stem from a woman in her twenties or thirties with glioma. Some clones in this sample may be carry-over from other donors' samples.

This chain links TRBV11-2 with TRBJ2-5; D possibly corresponds to TRBD2 (5 bases). The CDR3 loop spans 17 amino acids. V lost 1 base, J lost 2 bases, and 17 bases lay in between. The germline V gene encodes CDR1 SGHAT and CDR2 FQNNGV. CDR3 coding DNA: TGTGCCAGCAGCTTAGGTACGGGGAGAGGGATTCAAGAGACCCAGTACTTC. Translated: CASSLGTGRGIQETQYF.

This clone was detected only a few times. This chain connects TRBV4-1 to TRBJ2-7; D is ambiguous. The CDR3 is made up of 13 amino acids. Germline CDR1 MGHRA, CDR2 YSYEKL. V lost 0 bases to trimming and J lost 7 bases, with 10 bases between them. In nucleotides, the CDR3 is TGCGCCAGCAGCCAAGATAAGTACGGAGAGCAGTACTTC. Its translation is CASSQDKYGEQYF.

V usage is TRBV7-9 and J usage is TRBJ2-3; TRBD2 is a possible D gene (5 bases). Trimming took 5 bases from V and 3 from J, leaving 9 bases between them. The CDR3 covers 13 residues. Germline values: CDR1 SEHNR, CDR2 FQNEAQ (reference sequence). The chain's CDR3 is CASSLGGTDTQYF. CDR3 bases: TGTGCCAGCAGCCTGGGCGGGACAGATACGCAGTATTTT.

This clone showed up just once. The chain links TRBV10-3 to TRBJ2-1, with D unresolved. Trimming removed 3 bases from V and 7 bases from J, with 19 bases in between. The CDR3 consists of 16 residues. CDR1 and CDR2 (germline): ENHRY, SYGVKD. Here the CDR3 DNA reads TGTGCCATCAGTGATGGGATTGGGTTGCTAGGGAATGAGCAGTTCTTC. This sequence encodes CAISDGIGLLGNEQFF.

The rearrangement uses TRBV15 and TRBJ2-1; the D is unclear. Trimming stripped 3 bases from V and 8 bases from J, with 11 bases between. The CDR3 totals 13 residues. Germline V lookup: CDR1 LNHNV, CDR2 YYDKDF (reference sequence). The CDR3 loop reads CATSRDHGDEQFF. In nucleotides, the CDR3 is TGTGCCACCAGCAGGGACCATGGGGATGAGCAGTTCTTC.

The table lists this clone with a few counts. The V call is TRBV18, the J call TRBJ1-1; the D gene is possibly TRBD1 (6 bases). The CDR3 totals 14 residues. The germline V gene has CDR1 KGHSH and CDR2 LQKENI. V was clipped by 3 bases and J by 1 base, with 9 bases between them. The CDR3 spells CASSPGHQNTEAFF. The CDR3 DNA is TGTGCCAGCTCACCGGGACACCAGAACACTGAAGCTTTCTTT.

The genes are TRBV19 and TRBJ2-1, with D possibly matching TRBD2 (5 bases). Germline assignment: CDR1 LNHDA and CDR2 SQIVND (reference sequence). The V end was cut by 8 bases, the J end by 0 bases, with 17 bases between. The CDR3 extends over 16 amino acids. The CDR3 bases are TGTGCCAGTTTTTCAGGCGGGCCCTTCTCCTACAATGAGCAGTTCTTC. Translation: CASFSGGPFSYNEQFF.

V gene TRBV10-1 combines with J gene TRBJ2-7; 15 bases fit TRBD2. Germline V gene lookup returns CDR1 WNHNN and CDR2 SYGVQD (reference sequence). The CDR3 has 16 residues. The V gene end was trimmed by 3 bases and the J gene end by 4 bases; junction bases not matched to a gene: 4. In DNA form, the CDR3 reads TGCGCCAGCAGTGACCAAGGGACTAGCGGGAGGTACGAGCAGTACTTC. Translated, it gives CASSDQGTSGRYEQYF.